A selection of T cell receptor beta chains follows, all from one sample in a study of CD8+CD57+ T cells in acquired aplastic anemia. Each CDR3 protein gets one entry after TCRdb re-called the reads with MiXCR. Among a few hundred thousand distinct CDR3 sequences listed, about half were seen once. The specimen was sorted CD4+, CD8+, or CD8+CD57+ T cells (not recorded which) from PBMCs. These receptors all come from a human donor with aplastic anemia. CDR3s include the opening cysteine and the closing phenylalanine or tryptophan. The order of the fields is J gene, V gene, clone size, D gene, CDR3 DNA, CDR3 protein. The D gene is left open where the match is weak. A clone size is listed for some rows: how often the clone was seen (once, few, many), or a class if it is expanded.

TRBJ2-7 | TRBV29-1 | many | . | TGCAGCGTTATGGACGGAAACTACGAGCAGTACTTC | CSVMDGNYEQYF
TRBJ1-5 | TRBV2 | . | . | TGTGCCAGCAGTGATTCTGGCGGAAGCAATCAGCCCCAGCATTTT | CASSDSGGSNQPQHF
TRBJ2-3 | TRBV25-1 | . | TRBD2 | TGTGCCAGCAGTGGAGTAGCGGGAGGGTTAGGGGAAGCAAGGGATACGCAGTATTTT | CASSGVAGGLGEARDTQYF
TRBJ1-2 | TRBV20-1 | . | TRBD1 | TGCAGTGCTAGACAGGGGGCGCCGAACTATGGCTACACCTTC | CSARQGAPNYGYTF
TRBJ2-2 | TRBV20-1 | . | TRBD1 | TGCAGTGCCCCGAGCCGACAGGGGACCACCGGGGAGCTGTTTTTT | CSAPSRQGTTGELFF
TRBJ2-1 | TRBV5-1 | many | . | TGCGCCAGCAGCTCTCCAGGGGAGGCTGAGCAGTTCTTC | CASSSPGEAEQFF
TRBJ1-1 | TRBV18 | many | . | TGTGCCAGCTCACCTGACAGCGGGGACACTGAAGCTTTCTTT | CASSPDSGDTEAFF
TRBJ2-5 | TRBV29-1 | few | TRBD1 | TGCAGCCTCACCACTTGGGACAGGGTTTCAAAGACCCAGTACTTC | CSLTTWDRVSKTQYF
TRBJ2-7 | TRBV10-3 | . | TRBD1 | TGTGCCAGCAGTCGCGGAGGACAGGGAGGATTCTACGAGCAGTACTTC | CASSRGGQGGFYEQYF
TRBJ1-5 | TRBV6-6 | . | . | TGTGCCAGCAGTCAGGGCAGACAGCCCCAGCATTTT | CASSQGRQPQHF
TRBJ1-1 | TRBV5-1 | many | . | TGCGCCAGCAGCTTGGGCAGGGCGAACACTGAAGCTTTCTTT | CASSLGRANTEAFF
TRBJ2-7 | TRBV18 | . | TRBD1 | TGTGCCAACTCACCATGGACAGGCCCCAACGAGCAGTACTTC | CANSPWTGPNEQYF
TRBJ2-7 | TRBV11-3 | many | . | TGTGCCAGCAGCTTAGGAGGGGGGGTCCCCTACGAGCAGTACTTC | CASSLGGGVPYEQYF
TRBJ1-2 | TRBV7-9 | many | . | TGTGCCAGCAGCTTCGAAGCTACGGGCTACACCTTC | CASSFEATGYTF
TRBJ1-2 | TRBV5-1 | many | . | TGCGCCAGCAGCTTGGAGTCGACAGGCTATGGCTACACCTTC | CASSLESTGYGYTF
TRBJ2-3 | TRBV10-1 | . | . | TGCGCCAGCAGAGTTCTGGGGTATAAAGATACGCAGTATTTT | CASRVLGYKDTQYF
TRBJ1-5 | TRBV19 | once | . | TGTGCCAGTAGTACCCCTAGCAATCAGCCCCAGCATTTT | CASSTPSNQPQHF
TRBJ2-7 | TRBV15 | . | TRBD2 | TGTGCCACCAGCAGCTTGGATGGCGGGGGCTCCTACGAGCAGTACTTC | CATSSLDGGGSYEQYF
TRBJ2-7 | TRBV29-1 | many | TRBD2 | TGCAGCGTTGAAGATCATCAACGGGGGGACTACGAGCAGTACTTC | CSVEDHQRGDYEQYF
TRBJ2-2 | TRBV7-2 | . | . | TGTGCCAGCAGCTTAGCTGAGGGGAACACCGGGGAGCTGTTTTTT | CASSLAEGNTGELFF
TRBJ1-5 | TRBV11-3 | . | . | TGTGCCAGCAGCTTAGGATTGAGGGGGGGGAACAATCAGCCCCAGCATTTT | CASSLGLRGGNNQPQHF
TRBJ2-6 | TRBV4-1 | . | . | TGCGCCTGCAGCTATGGACGTAGTGGGGCCAACGTCCTGACTTTC | CACSYGRSGANVLTF
TRBJ2-5 | TRBV9 | many | . | TGTGCCAGCAGCCCCTTTCAGGGGACCCAGTACTTC | CASSPFQGTQYF
TRBJ2-7 | TRBV10-3 | . | TRBD1 | TGTGCCAGACCGGGACAGGGGGCCTACGAGCAGTACTTC | CARPGQGAYEQYF
TRBJ1-3 | TRBV2 | many | . | TGTGCCAGCAGTGACGTCCGAGACTCTGGAAACACCATATATTTT | CASSDVRDSGNTIYF
TRBJ2-1 | TRBV10-3 | many | TRBD2 | TGTGCCATCGGCACTAGCGGGGGTGCCCCTTACAATGAGCAGTTCTTC | CAIGTSGGAPYNEQFF
TRBJ1-2 | TRBV24-1 | . | TRBD1 | TGTGCCGCCAGTGACCCACGGACAGGGCAGAAATATGGCTACACCTTC | CAASDPRTGQKYGYTF
TRBJ2-7 | TRBV2 | few | TRBD2 | TGTGCCAGCCGGGGGAGGGGTTACGAGCAGTACTTC | CASRGRGYEQYF
TRBJ2-7 | TRBV6-6 | . | . | TGTGCCAGCAGTTACAGTCAACTGGGGACCTACGAGCAGTACTTC | CASSYSQLGTYEQYF